These 31 T cell receptor beta chains were all obtained from the same sample, sequenced in a study of prognosis after radiotherapy for stage I lung cancer. Genomic DNA yielded TCR beta CDR3, amplified by two-round multiplex PCR. Primers targeting each individual TRBV and TRBJ gene were applied in first-round PCR. TCRdb ran MiXCR on the multiplex PCR reads and lists one entry per CDR3 protein. Here the sample spans about 59,000 distinct CDR3 sequences, about 30% being singletons. The source material was PBMCs, sampled before or after stereotactic body radiation therapy (not recorded which). These receptors came from a donor over 45 with non-small cell lung cancer.

This clonotype was recorded at least ten times. The chain is built from TRBV19 and TRBJ2-2, with D maybe TRBD1 (5 bases). CDR1 and CDR2 from the germline V gene are LNHDA and SQIVND (reference sequence). Trimming pared 3 bases from V and 6 bases from J, leaving 8 bases between. CDR3 size: 13 residues. The CDR3 nucleotides read TGTGCCAGTAGTATCAGGGCCCCCGGGGAGCTGTTTTTT. Translated, it gives CASSIRAPGELFF.

As to this clonotype: This may be a read error, as it is one base from a much larger clone. The CDR3 spells CASSPDSYEKYF. CDR3 bases: TGTGCCAGCAGTCCCGATTCCTACGAGAAGTACTTC. The chain is built from TRBV28 and TRBJ2-7; D is uncertain. The V gene's germline CDR1 is MDHEN and CDR2 SYDVKM. The CDR3 sequence is 12 residues long.

A remark on this clonotype: This likely reflects a read error, since a far larger clone is one base away. The CDR3 nucleotides are TGTGCCAGCAGTTACTTAGGGCACGAGCAGTACTTC. It is translated as CASSYLGHEQYF. The rearrangement joins TRBV6-9 to TRBJ2-7; D gene unclear. The germline V gene encodes CDR1 MNHGY and CDR2 SVAAGI. V shed 3 bases and J shed 5 bases, with 8 bases lying between them. The CDR3 has 12 residues.

This clonotype was seen repeatedly, ten times or more. The chain links TRBV6-1 to TRBJ1-2; D perhaps matches TRBD1 (6 bases). Between the trimmed V and J ends, which lost 6 bases and 2 bases, there was a span of 13 bases. This CDR3 spans 14 amino acids. CDR1 MNHNS and CDR2 SASEGT come from the germline V gene. The CDR3 spells CASRGASANYGYTF. The CDR3, as DNA: TGTGCCAGCAGGGGGGCCTCAGCCAACTATGGCTACACCTTC.

This clonotype was counted many times. This rearrangement joins TRBV7-6 to TRBJ2-3; the match to TRBD1 covers 7 bases. The V gene end was trimmed by 3 bases and the J gene end by 1 base; junction bases not matched to a gene: 1. Germline V gives CDR1 SGHVS, CDR2 FNYEAQ. The CDR3 length is 14 residues. The CDR3 nucleotides are TGTGCCAGCAGCTTTGGACAGGGCACAGATACGCAGTATTTT. It encodes CASSFGQGTDTQYF.

The chain uses TRBV20-1 and TRBJ2-1; the match to TRBD1 covers 7 bases. The CDR3 has 17 residues. Germline CDR1 DFQATT, CDR2 SNEGSKA (reference sequence). V dropped 3 bases and J dropped 0; count of bases not matched to a gene: 11. The CDR3 protein is CSARPGQVRSSYNEQFF. Written as DNA, the CDR3 is TGCAGTGCTAGGCCTGGACAGGTTCGTAGCTCCTACAATGAGCAGTTCTTC.

On this clonotype itself: A read error may produce the germline difference seen at one junction end. This chain links TRBV7-2 with TRBJ2-3; TRBD2 agrees at 7 bases. Germline V CDR1 and CDR2: SGHTA, FQGNSA. The CDR3 consists of 15 residues. CDR3: CASSSRGLSTYTQYF. CDR3 bases: TGTGCCAGCAGCTCAAGGGGACTAAGCACATATACGCAGTATTTT.

There are many counts of this clonotype. The chain uses TRBV19 and TRBJ1-1; D remains ambiguous. Trimming removed 1 base at V and 1 base at J, with 4 bases between. The CDR3 sequence is 13 residues long. Germline loops: CDR1 LNHDA, CDR2 SQIVND (reference sequence). Here the CDR3 reads CASSIVRNTEAFF. The CDR3 DNA reads TGTGCCAGTAGTATAGTACGGAACACTGAAGCTTTCTTT.

V is TRBV6-2 or TRBV6-3 and J is TRBJ2-3; 8 bases align to TRBD2. This CDR3 spans 19 amino acids. Germline V gene sequence: CDR1 MNHEY, CDR2 SVGEGT. V lost 0 bases to trimming and J lost 1 base; unmatched junction nucleotides: 12. In DNA, the CDR3 is TGTGCCAGCAGTTACTCGAAGCATCCGGGACTAGAGGGCACAGATACGCAGTATTTT. Translated: CASSYSKHPGLEGTDTQYF.

This clonotype was seen repeatedly, ten times or more. This chain connects TRBV19 to TRBJ1-1; no clear D gene. CDR3 size: 15 residues. CDR1 and CDR2 (germline): LNHDA, SQIVND (reference sequence). V lost 4 bases to trimming and J lost 7 bases, with 19 bases between them. CDR3 nucleotides: TGTGCCAGTAGTAACCCGGGCCTCGAGCCTTTTGAAGCTTTCTTT. It specifies CASSNPGLEPFEAFF.

This clonotype was recorded many times. The rearrangement links TRBV6-5 to TRBJ2-1, with TRBD2 matching 13 bases. The CDR3 is 18 residues long. CDR1 is MNHEY and CDR2 is SVGAGI in the germline V gene. The ends lost 4 bases at V and 7 bases at J; junction bases unmatched: 13. The CDR3: CASSWLPSGTSGKNEQFF. CDR3 coding DNA: TGTGCCAGCAGTTGGCTTCCCTCCGGGACTAGCGGGAAGAATGAGCAGTTCTTC.

The count of this clonotype is one. Being one base from a much bigger clone, this may be a read error. The V gene is TRBV6-4, the J gene TRBJ1-1; 8 nucleotides line up with TRBD1. CDR1 is MRHNA and CDR2 is SNTAGT in the germline V gene. This CDR3 region has 14 residues. CDR3 region: CASTQLAGGTEALF. As DNA, the CDR3 is TGTGCCAGCACCCAATTGGCAGGGGGCACTGAAGCTTTGTTT.

This clonotype appeared many times. The chain recombines TRBV29-1 with TRBJ1-1; D perhaps matches TRBD1 (5 bases). Germline V lookup: CDR1 SQVTM, CDR2 ANQGSEA. The CDR3 spans 12 residues. The V end was cut by 3 bases, the J end by 4 bases, with 9 bases between. DNA for the CDR3: TGCAGCGTTGAGCCGGGGACCACTGAAGCTTTCTTT. Translated: CSVEPGTTEAFF. The full variable domain, in which reference TRBV29-1 and TRBJ1-1 provide the parts outside the CDR3, is SAVISQKPSRDICQRGTSLTIQCQVDSQVTMMFWYRQQPGQSLTLIATANQGSEATYESGFVIDKFPISRPNLTFSTLTVSNMSPEDSSIYLCSVEPGTTEAFFGQGTRLTVV.

The table lists this clonotype with many counts. This chain uses TRBV4-3 with TRBJ1-6, with 9 bases that match TRBD1. Germline trimming cut 1 base from V and 9 bases from J; bases unmatched to any gene: 7. CDR3 size: 16 residues. Germline V gene data show CDR1 as LGHNA and CDR2 as YSLEER. The CDR3 DNA follows: TGCGCCAGCAGCCAAGCGGGGACAGGGTTCGGTTCACCCCTCCACTTT. Residues: CASSQAGTGFGSPLHF.

In this sample, this clonotype turned up many times. The chain employs TRBV20-1 and TRBJ2-3; 8 bases match TRBD1. CDR3 length equals 14 residues. The V gene end was trimmed by 6 bases and the J gene end by 3 bases; junction bases not matched to a gene: 8. The germline CDR1 and CDR2 sequences are DFQATT and SNEGSKA (reference sequence). The CDR3 spells CSAPSRTGTDTQYF. The CDR3 nucleotides are TGCAGTGCCCCATCCAGGACAGGGACAGATACGCAGTATTTT.

The chain combines TRBV19 with TRBJ2-1; 13 bases align to TRBD2. This CDR3 comprises 15 residues. Trimming removed 6 bases from V and 7 bases from J; junction bases left unmatched: 6. CDR1 is LNHDA and CDR2 is SQIVND in the germline V gene (reference sequence). CDR3 nucleotide sequence: TGTGCCAGTAGCCGGGGACTAGCGGGGCGTAATGAGCAGTTCTTC. This sequence encodes CASSRGLAGRNEQFF.

For this clonotype: This may be a read error, as it is one base from a much larger clone. The rearrangement joins TRBV6-2 or TRBV6-3 to TRBJ2-4, with 13 positions matching TRBD2. This CDR3 has 17 residues. Per germline, CDR1 MNHEY and CDR2 SVGEGT. For the CDR3, the DNA is TGTGCCAGCAGTCCGGGACTAGCGGGGATAGCCAAAAACATTAAGTACTTC. Translation: CASSPGLAGIAKNIKYF.

This clonotype was picked up a small number of times. A much bigger clone sits one base away, suggesting this may be a read error. The V gene is TRBV6-1, the J gene TRBJ1-2, with D perhaps TRBD1 (6 bases). V lost 6 bases to trimming and J lost 3 bases, with 17 bases between them. The CDR3 spans 15 residues. CDR1 MNHNS and CDR2 SASEGT come from the germline V gene. The CDR3, as DNA: TGTGCCAGCAGCGATAACGACAGGATTGACTATGGCTACACCTTC. The encoded protein is CASSDNDRIDYGYTF.

The chain is built from TRBV6-9 and TRBJ2-3, with D possibly called TRBD1 or TRBD2 (5 bases each). The CDR3 is 17 amino acids. V was shortened by 3 bases and J by 3 bases, with 19 bases between the two germline ends. Germline V gene data show CDR1 as MNHGY and CDR2 as SVAAGI. CDR3: CASSYGGTIGATDTQYF. Written as DNA, the CDR3 is TGTGCCAGCAGTTACGGCGGTACTATCGGGGCGACAGATACGCAGTATTTT.

V usage is TRBV27 and J usage is TRBJ1-6; D remains ambiguous. The V gene's germline CDR1 is MNHEY and CDR2 SMNVEV (reference sequence). Trimming stripped 8 bases from V and 10 bases from J, with 27 bases between. The CDR3 runs to 17 residues. CDR3 DNA: TGTGCCAGCTCGTACACCAAAGGGCAGGCAATCGTATCACCCCTCCACTTT. Translating gives CASSYTKGQAIVSPLHF.

In regard to this clonotype: A much larger clone sits a single nucleotide away, making a read error possible. CDR3 region: CASRSPAGTWGSTDTQYF. The CDR3, as DNA: TGTGCCAGCAGAAGTCCAGCGGGGACCTGGGGGAGCACAGATACGCAGTATTTT. V gene TRBV2 combines with J gene TRBJ2-3; 7 bases are a match to TRBD2. This CDR3 is built from 18 residues. Germline V CDR1 and CDR2: SNHLY, FYNNEI. J gave up 0 bases and V 6 bases, and 15 bases lay outside the gene matches.

This clonotype occurred many times. An end of the junction differs from the germline gene, which may be a read error. V is TRBV6-4 and J is TRBJ2-7; tentatively, D is TRBD2 (5 bases). The CDR3 loop spans 16 amino acids. Germline CDR1 reads MRHNA; CDR2 reads SNTAGT. CDR3: CASSYSRRVNTYEQYF. The CDR3 nucleotides read TGTGCCAGCAGTTACTCGAGGCGGGTAAACACCTACGAGCAGTACTTC.

Regarding this clonotype: This sequence may be a read error, since a much larger clone differs from it by one base. V is TRBV4-1 and J is TRBJ1-2; D is perhaps TRBD1 (5 bases). The V gene's germline CDR1 is MGHRA and CDR2 YSYEKL. This CDR3 spans 13 amino acids. The CDR3 here is CTSSPSGGEGYTF. For the CDR3, the DNA is TGCACCAGCAGCCCCAGTGGAGGGGAGGGCTACACCTTC.

This clonotype has a count of ten or more. Here the CDR3 DNA reads TGCGCCAGCAGCTTGCCGGGGGTGGGTGGGGCCAACGTCCTGACTTTC. Encoded protein: CASSLPGVGGANVLTF. V usage is TRBV5-1 and J usage is TRBJ2-6; D is perhaps TRBD2 (6 bases). This CDR3 contains 16 residues. Deletions cut 1 base from V and 3 bases from J, with 11 bases between. Germline CDR1 SGHRS, CDR2 YFSETQ.

This clonotype came up many times. This chain links TRBV6-1 with TRBJ1-1, with D maybe TRBD1 (5 bases). The CDR3 has 13 amino acids. CDR1 and CDR2 (germline): MNHNS, SASEGT. Deletions cut 6 bases from V and 5 bases from J, with 13 bases between. The CDR3 DNA sequence: TGTGCCAGCAGCAGATCCAGGGAAACTGAAGCTTTCTTT. Encoded protein: CASSRSRETEAFF.

At least ten counts were recorded for this clonotype. The chain carries TRBV30 and TRBJ1-6; tentatively, D is TRBD1 (5 bases). Germline V CDR1 and CDR2: GTSNPN, SVGIG (reference sequence). This CDR3 has 16 amino acids. Trimming stripped 1 base from V and 3 bases from J, with 13 bases between. CDR3: CAWSGVPGLYNSPLHF. The CDR3 region has the DNA TGTGCCTGGAGTGGGGTACCGGGACTCTATAATTCACCCCTCCACTTT.

This clonotype was detected many times. V usage is TRBV30 and J usage is TRBJ2-1; 10 positions agree with TRBD2. The V gene's germline CDR1 is GTSNPN and CDR2 SVGIG (reference sequence). Trimming at V came to 2 bases and at J to 7 bases, leaving 14 bases not matched to a gene. The CDR3 has 17 residues. The CDR3 DNA follows: TGTGCCTGGAGTCCCCCCTCGGGTAGCGGGGGGCGAAATGAGCAGTTCTTC. It specifies CAWSPPSGSGGRNEQFF.

On this clonotype: One end of the junction fails to match germline, which may point to a read error. This chain joins TRBV19 and TRBJ2-1; 8 nucleotides agree with TRBD2. This CDR3 has 16 amino acids. Germline loops: CDR1 LNHDA, CDR2 SQIVND (reference sequence). As DNA, the CDR3 is TGTGCCAGTACTCAAAGGGGTGCGGGGGGCGTCTATGAGCGGTTCTTC. Residues: CASTQRGAGGVYERFF.

Within the sample, this clonotype is medium-sized. The chain has TRBV6-1 and TRBJ1-3; D gene uncertain. The CDR3 consists of 13 residues. In germline, CDR1 is MNHNS, CDR2 SASEGT. Trimming took 7 bases from V and 0 from J, leaving 7 bases between them. In nucleotides, the CDR3 is TGTGCCAGCACAGGAACCTCTGGAAACACCATATATTTT. This codes for CASTGTSGNTIYF.

Turning to this clonotype: A far larger clone is off by one base, so a read error is likely. The chain recombines TRBV6-8 with TRBJ1-3; TRBD1 agrees at 12 bases. J was trimmed by 1 base and V by 6 bases; bases with no gene match: 13. The CDR3 loop spans 19 amino acids. The germline CDR1 and CDR2 sequences are MNHGY and SAAAGT. The DNA of the CDR3 is TGTGCCAGCAGCCCCGCACCGGGACAGGGGGCGCTATCTGGAAACACCATATATTTT. Translation gives CASSPAPGQGALSGNTIYF.

The chain is built from TRBV6-2 or TRBV6-3 and TRBJ2-1, with D maybe TRBD2 (6 bases). Trimming took off 6 bases at V and 7 bases at J, with 22 bases between the two ends. Germline CDR1 reads MNHEY; CDR2 reads SVGEGT. This CDR3 region has 16 residues. The CDR3 here is CASSHLGRGRGNEQFF. The CDR3 nucleotides are TGTGCCAGCAGCCACCTTGGGCGGGGTCGAGGAAATGAGCAGTTCTTC.